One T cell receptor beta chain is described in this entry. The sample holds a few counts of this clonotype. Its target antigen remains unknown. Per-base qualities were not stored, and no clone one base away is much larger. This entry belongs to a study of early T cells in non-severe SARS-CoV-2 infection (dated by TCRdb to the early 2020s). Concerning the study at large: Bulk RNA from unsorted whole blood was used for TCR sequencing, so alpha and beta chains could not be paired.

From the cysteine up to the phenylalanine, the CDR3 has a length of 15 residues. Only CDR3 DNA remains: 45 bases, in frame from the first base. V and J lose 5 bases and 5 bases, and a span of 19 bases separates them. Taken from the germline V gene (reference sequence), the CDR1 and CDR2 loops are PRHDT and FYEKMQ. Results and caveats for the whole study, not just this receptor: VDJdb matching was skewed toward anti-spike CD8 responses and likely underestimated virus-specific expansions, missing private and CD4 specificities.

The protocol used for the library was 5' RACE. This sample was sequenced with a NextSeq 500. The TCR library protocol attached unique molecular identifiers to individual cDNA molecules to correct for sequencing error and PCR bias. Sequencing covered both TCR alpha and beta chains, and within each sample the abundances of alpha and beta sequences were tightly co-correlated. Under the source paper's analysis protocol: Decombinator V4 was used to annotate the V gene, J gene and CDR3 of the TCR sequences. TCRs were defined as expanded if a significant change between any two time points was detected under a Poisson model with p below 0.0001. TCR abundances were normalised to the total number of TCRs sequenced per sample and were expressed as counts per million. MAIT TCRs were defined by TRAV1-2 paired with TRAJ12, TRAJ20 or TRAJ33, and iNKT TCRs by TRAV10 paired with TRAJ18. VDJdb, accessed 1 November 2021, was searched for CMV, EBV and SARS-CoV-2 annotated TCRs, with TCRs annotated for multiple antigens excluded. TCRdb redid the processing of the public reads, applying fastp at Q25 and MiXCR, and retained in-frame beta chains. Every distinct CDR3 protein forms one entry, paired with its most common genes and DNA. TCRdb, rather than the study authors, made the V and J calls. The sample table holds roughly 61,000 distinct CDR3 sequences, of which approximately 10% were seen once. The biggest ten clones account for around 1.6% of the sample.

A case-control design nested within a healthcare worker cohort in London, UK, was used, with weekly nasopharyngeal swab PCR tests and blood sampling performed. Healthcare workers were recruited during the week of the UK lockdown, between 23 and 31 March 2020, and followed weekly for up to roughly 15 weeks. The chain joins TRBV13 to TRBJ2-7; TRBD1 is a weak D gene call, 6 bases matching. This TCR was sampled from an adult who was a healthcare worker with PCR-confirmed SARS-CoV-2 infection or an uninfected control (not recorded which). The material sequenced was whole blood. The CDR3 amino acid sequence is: CASSLKSGGGDEQYF. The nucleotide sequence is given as TGTGCCAGCAGCCTAAAGAGTGGGGGCGGAGACGAGCAGTACTTC.